Following are 9 T cell receptor beta chains from one sample sequenced in a study of blood T cell dynamics during melanoma immunotherapy. Time point of the sample: week 3, after first cycle of checkpoint inhibitor. Here immunoSEQ multiplex PCR was the method, and the copy in TCRdb shows in-frame clones only, minus some. Of 8,200 or so clones in the sample, around 90% were seen once. The source material was blood, sampled from a patient treated with checkpoint blockade. These receptors were collected from a human donor with melanoma.

DNA of the CDR3: TGCGCCAGCAGCTTGTCCCAGGGGGAAAGGAATTCACCCCTCCACTTT. Protein: CASSLSQGERNSPLHF. The chain couples TRBV5-1 to TRBJ1-6; TRBD1 aligns across 7 bases. Germline CDR1 reads SGHRS; CDR2 reads YFSETQ. J was trimmed by 7 bases and V by 1 base; bases with no gene match: 8. The CDR3 has 16 residues.

The chain couples TRBV19 to TRBJ1-6; 7 nucleotides align to TRBD1. The CDR3 covers 16 residues. V gave up 3 bases and J gave up 5 bases; unmatched junction bases: 7. Germline-derived CDR1 and CDR2 are LNHDA and SQIVND (reference sequence). For the CDR3, the DNA is TGTGCCAGTAGTATGGGAGGGGGCGCCGATAATTCACCCCTCCACTTT. Amino acids: CASSMGGGADNSPLHF.

The chain is built from TRBV9 and TRBJ1-1; 11 nucleotides match TRBD1. The CDR3 is 19 amino acids. The V gene's germline CDR1 is SGDLS and CDR2 YYNGEE. Trimming took 4 bases from V and 2 from J; bases not matched to a gene: 16. The CDR3 region is CASSTTNLGQGADNTEAFF. The CDR3 DNA is TGTGCCAGCAGCACAACGAACCTAGGACAGGGGGCGGATAACACTGAAGCTTTCTTT.

This clone was counted only a few times. The chain recombines TRBV29-1 with TRBJ2-7, with D possibly matching TRBD1 (6 bases). CDR1 and CDR2 (germline): SQVTM, ANQGSEA. The CDR3 loop spans 14 amino acids. V was cut by 3 bases and J by 2 bases, with 14 bases left in between. CDR3 sequence: CSVDPGRGAYEQYF. The CDR3 region has the DNA TGCAGCGTTGACCCGGGCAGGGGCGCCTACGAGCAGTACTTC.

The chain combines TRBV7-9 with TRBJ2-7; 8 bases match TRBD1. Unmatched junction bases numbered 7, after V lost 5 bases and J lost 1 base. Germline CDR1 SEHNR, CDR2 FQNEAQ (reference sequence). The CDR3 extends over 15 amino acids. The CDR3 loop reads CASSIPRDRSYEQYF. CDR3 DNA sequence: TGTGCCAGCAGCATCCCCAGGGACAGGTCCTACGAGCAGTACTTC.

The chain employs TRBV30 and TRBJ1-4; TRBD1 is a possible D gene (5 bases). Germline-derived CDR1 and CDR2 are GTSNPN and SVGIG (reference sequence). Deletions cut 1 base from V and 8 bases from J, with 20 bases between. CDR3 size: 16 residues. The CDR3 coding sequence is TGTGCCTGGAGTGCAGGGCGCGGGGCCTATTCAGAAAAACTGTTTTTT. Amino acids: CAWSAGRGAYSEKLFF.

This clone was detected only once. The V and J genes are TRBV6-1 and TRBJ1-1, with a tentative D call TRBD1 (5 bases). The CDR3 length is 15 residues. CDR1 and CDR2 (germline): MNHNS, SASEGT. Between the trimmed V and J ends, which lost 3 bases and 1 base, there was a span of 12 bases. CDR3 loop: CASSDKAGRNTEAFF. The CDR3 region has the DNA TGTGCCAGCAGTGATAAGGCAGGGAGGAACACTGAAGCTTTCTTT.

The chain has TRBV7-9 and TRBJ1-6, with D uncertain. Trimming removed 1 base from V and 15 bases from J, with 25 bases in between. The CDR3 has 17 residues. CDR1 and CDR2 from the germline V gene are SEHNR and FQNEAQ (reference sequence). CDR3 nucleotides: TGTGCCAGCAGCTTAGTAGGGTACGCCGACCGGAGTGGTGTCCTCCACTTT. Translating it yields CASSLVGYADRSGVLHF.

This clone was counted between two and nine times. This rearrangement joins TRBV9 to TRBJ1-3, with D possibly being TRBD1 (5 bases). The CDR3 runs to 19 residues. V lost 4 bases and J 0 bases, leaving 23 bases between the germline ends. CDR1 SGDLS and CDR2 YYNGEE come from the germline V gene. CDR3 residues: CASSTGTLPRGFSGNTIYF. The CDR3 region has the DNA TGTGCCAGCAGCACCGGGACCCTCCCCCGGGGTTTCTCTGGAAACACCATATATTTT.